Shown below are 20 T cell receptor beta chains from a single sample sequenced in a study of PD-L1 blockade in urothelial cancer. Sequencing used immunoSEQ multiplex PCR; TCRdb keeps in-frame clones, though not all of them. The sample holds 45,000 to 65,000 clones; 75% to 90% are singletons and the top ten take 5% to 7.5%. This specimen consisted of PBMCs, obtained around atezolizumab (anti-PD-L1) treatment. The receptors here all came from a man aged 35 to 55 with urothelial cancer.

This clone was seen just once. V and J are TRBV6-6 and TRBJ2-7, with 7 bases fitting TRBD2. CDR1 and CDR2 from the germline V gene are MNHNY and SVGAGI (reference sequence). The CDR3 has 14 residues. Losses at the gene ends were 6 bases for V and 6 bases for J; bases not matched to a gene: 11. The DNA of the CDR3 is TGTGCCAGCAGGTTCTCTCCGGGGGGAGGCGAGCAGTACTTC. Translating gives CASRFSPGGGEQYF.

The chain uses TRBV18 and TRBJ1-2; TRBD1 aligns across 7 bases. The germline CDR1 and CDR2 sequences are KGHSH and LQKENI. V gave up 0 bases and J gave up 5 bases; unmatched junction bases: 9. The CDR3 extends over 16 amino acids. In DNA form, the CDR3 reads TGTGCCAGCTCACCACCTTCGGGACAGCGTGAATATGGCTACACCTTC. Translation: CASSPPSGQREYGYTF. The whole variable domain, remainder taken from reference TRBV18 and TRBJ1-2, is NAGVMQNPRHLVRRRGQEARLRCSPMKGHSHVYWYRQLPEEGLKFMVYLQKENIIDESGMPKERFSAEFPKEGPSILRIQQVVRGDSAAYFCASSPPSGQREYGYTFGSGTRLTVV.

V usage is TRBV7-9 and J usage is TRBJ2-1; 8 bases align to TRBD2. Germline V gene lookup returns CDR1 SEHNR and CDR2 FQNEAQ (reference sequence). CDR3 length: 17 residues. V dropped 3 bases and J dropped 0; count of bases not matched to a gene: 7. The CDR3 bases are TGTGCCAGCAGCTTCCAATCTACTAGCGGCTCCTACAATGAGCAGTTCTTC. Translated, it gives CASSFQSTSGSYNEQFF.

The V gene is TRBV10-3, the J gene TRBJ2-5, with 12 bases lining up with TRBD2. Germline lookup yields CDR1 ENHRY and CDR2 SYGVKD. V trimming: 8 bases; J trimming: 4 bases; junction bases outside the gene matches: 8. This CDR3 contains 15 residues. Here the CDR3 DNA reads TGTGCCATCGGCCTAGCGGGAGGGCCAAGAGAGACCCAGTACTTC. Amino acid sequence: CAIGLAGGPRETQYF.

The rearrangement joins TRBV28 to TRBJ1-2; D remains ambiguous. Germline CDR1 MDHEN, CDR2 SYDVKM. V lost 9 bases and J 4 bases, leaving 18 bases between the germline ends. The CDR3 sequence is 14 residues long. This CDR3 reads CASQEERPPYGYTF. CDR3 sequence (DNA): TGTGCCAGTCAGGAGGAGCGCCCCCCCTATGGCTACACCTTC.

This chain's CDR3 is CASSSLSGRLDTQYF. CDR3 nucleotide sequence: TGTGCCAGCAGCTCCCTTAGCGGGAGGCTAGATACGCAGTATTTT. The V and J genes are TRBV11-2 and TRBJ2-3; TRBD2 matches at 10 bases. Germline-derived CDR1 and CDR2 are SGHAT and FQNNGV. The V and J ends lost 4 bases and 5 bases, in that order; junction bases with no gene match: 6. The CDR3 is 15 residues long.

V gene TRBV5-4 combines with J gene TRBJ1-5; D gene unclear. From germline, CDR1 is SGHNT and CDR2 YYREEE (reference sequence). The germline V and J ends were trimmed by 2 bases and 3 bases, with 6 bases remaining between them. The CDR3 length is 13 residues. CDR3 sequence reads: CASSLDNNQPQHF. As DNA, the CDR3 is TGTGCCAGCAGCTTAGACAACAATCAGCCCCAGCATTTT. The variable domain in full, completed from reference TRBV5-4 and TRBJ1-5, reads ETGVTQSPTHLIKTRGQQVTLRCSSQSGHNTVSWYQQALGQGPQFIFQYYREEENGRGNFPPRFSGLQFPNYSSELNVNALELDDSALYLCASSLDNNQPQHFGDGTRLSIL.

This chain links TRBV4-2 with TRBJ2-1; TRBD1 matches 8 bases. Losses at the gene ends were 6 bases for V and 7 bases for J; bases not matched to a gene: 8. Germline V gene data show CDR1 as LGHNA and CDR2 as YNFKEQ. There are 14 residues in the CDR3. For the CDR3, the DNA is TGTGCCAGCAGTCCAACCGACAGGGGAAATGAGCAGTTCTTC. Its protein is CASSPTDRGNEQFF.

V is TRBV18 and J is TRBJ1-1; D is ambiguous. Trimming cost V 3 bases and J 5 bases, with 10 bases left between them. There are 13 residues in the CDR3. CDR1 is KGHSH, CDR2 LQKENI, per germline. The CDR3: CASSPSRRTEAFF. The CDR3 DNA follows: TGTGCCAGCTCACCGAGTCGGAGGACTGAAGCTTTCTTT.

This rearrangement joins TRBV5-5 to TRBJ2-2; tentatively, D is TRBD1 (8 bases). Germline assignment: CDR1 SGHKS and CDR2 YYEKEE (reference sequence). The V and J ends lost 5 bases and 6 bases respectively, with 14 bases between them. The CDR3 extends over 14 amino acids. The chain's CDR3 is CASSHRGGPGELFF. CDR3 in DNA: TGTGCCAGCAGTCACAGGGGGGGACCCGGGGAGCTGTTTTTT.

The rearrangement joins TRBV19 to TRBJ2-2; a weak D match, TRBD2 (7 bases). The CDR3 spans 16 residues. From germline, CDR1 is LNHDA and CDR2 SQIVND (reference sequence). V shed 7 bases and J shed 7 bases, with 22 bases lying between them. The CDR3: CASTVTSRGGGGELFF. For the CDR3, the DNA is TGTGCCAGTACCGTGACTAGCAGGGGTGGCGGCGGGGAGCTGTTTTTT.

The chain combines TRBV2 with TRBJ2-5, with D possibly matching TRBD2 (6 bases). From germline, CDR1 is SNHLY and CDR2 FYNNEI. The CDR3 runs 16 residues. V was clipped by 3 bases and J by 4 bases, with 18 bases between them. The DNA for the CDR3 is TGTGCCAGCAGTGAGCTCGGGAGTCTAATGGGAGAGACCCAGTACTTC. Translated, it gives CASSELGSLMGETQYF.

This clone was seen a single time. The chain has TRBV4-3 and TRBJ1-1; no firm D call. The V gene lost 1 base and the J gene lost 10 bases, with 13 bases spanning the gap. The length of the CDR3 is 13 residues. Germline CDR1 and CDR2: LGHNA and YSLEER. The CDR3 DNA reads as TGCGCCAGCAGCCAAGGGGGAGGGCGGGCAGCTTTCTTT. Its protein product is CASSQGGGRAAFF.

This rearrangement joins TRBV28 to TRBJ2-1; weak D call: TRBD1 (6 bases). Germline V gene lookup returns CDR1 MDHEN and CDR2 SYDVKM. V lost 5 bases to trimming and J lost 4 bases, with 12 bases between them. This CDR3 is 14 amino acids long. In nucleotides, the CDR3 is TGTGCCAGCAGTCCCGGGACACTTTACAATGAGCAGTTCTTC. Amino acids: CASSPGTLYNEQFF.

This clone counts as medium-sized. The genes are TRBV4-2 and TRBJ2-7; TRBD2 agrees at 7 bases. Germline CDR1 and CDR2: LGHNA and YNFKEQ. V was clipped by 5 bases and J by 6 bases; unmatched bases: 7. The CDR3 consists of 13 residues. CDR3 loop: CASSAYVAGEQYF. Written as DNA, the CDR3 is TGTGCCAGCAGCGCCTATGTAGCGGGCGAGCAGTACTTC.

This chain joins TRBV28 and TRBJ2-5, with 11 bases fitting TRBD1. The germline CDR1 and CDR2 sequences are MDHEN and SYDVKM. This CDR3 has 17 amino acids. J lost 5 bases, V lost 5 bases, and 13 bases had no gene match. CDR3 nucleotides: TGTGCCAGCAGTCTTCCCCGGACAGGGGGCCTAGGGGAGACCCAGTACTTC. Its protein product is CASSLPRTGGLGETQYF.

The chain recombines TRBV7-8 with TRBJ1-2; D call uncertain. The CDR3 length is 14 residues. V was shortened by 4 bases and J by 4 bases, with 13 bases between the two germline ends. The V gene's germline CDR1 is SGHVS and CDR2 FQNEAQ. The CDR3 DNA is TGTGCCAGCAGCTCCGGGAGTTATAGCTATGGCTACACCTTC. This sequence encodes CASSSGSYSYGYTF.

This rearrangement joins TRBV28 to TRBJ2-7, with TRBD2 identical over 12 bases. The CDR3 totals 16 residues. Germline lookup yields CDR1 MDHEN and CDR2 SYDVKM. V lost 5 bases, J lost 1 base, and 6 bases stayed unmatched. The CDR3 region is CASSPWTSGASYEQYF. The CDR3 bases are TGTGCCAGCAGTCCTTGGACTAGCGGGGCATCCTACGAGCAGTACTTC.

On this clone itself: Germline and junction disagree at one end, which may indicate a read error. This chain uses TRBV28 with TRBJ1-2; no definite D call. Germline V CDR1 and CDR2: MDHEN, SYDVKM. The CDR3 totals 11 residues. In nucleotides, the CDR3 is TGTGCCAGCAGTTTAACCCGTATCACATTCTTC. Translation: CASSLTRITFF.

The chain uses TRBV19 and TRBJ2-3; D is undetermined. Trimming removed 6 bases from V and 6 bases from J, with 16 bases in between. Germline CDR1 is LNHDA and CDR2 is SQIVND (reference sequence). The CDR3 sequence is 14 residues long. This chain's CDR3 is CASSPLSPSDTQYF. The CDR3, as DNA: TGTGCCAGTAGCCCACTAAGCCCCAGTGATACGCAGTATTTT.